The source of this T cell receptor beta chain is a study of blood T cell repertoires in COVID-19. The data were produced by immunoSEQ multiplex PCR, yet TCRdb's version contains in-frame clones alone and is incomplete. The repertoire consists of 50,000 to 60,000 clones, with around 81% occurring once and the leading ten covering 20% to 30%. The ends lost 7 bases at V and 7 bases at J; junction bases unmatched: 4. Germline values: CDR1 LNHDA, CDR2 SQIVND (reference sequence). CDR3 length: 13 residues. The chain recombines TRBV19 with TRBJ1-4, with 9 positions matching TRBD1. Sequencing input: peripheral blood. The TCR was taken from a woman older than 75 with COVID-19, enrolled during active disease. This CDR3 reads CASNRGRAEKLFF. The CDR3 bases are TGTGCCAGTAACAGGGGGCGGGCTGAAAAACTGTTTTTT.